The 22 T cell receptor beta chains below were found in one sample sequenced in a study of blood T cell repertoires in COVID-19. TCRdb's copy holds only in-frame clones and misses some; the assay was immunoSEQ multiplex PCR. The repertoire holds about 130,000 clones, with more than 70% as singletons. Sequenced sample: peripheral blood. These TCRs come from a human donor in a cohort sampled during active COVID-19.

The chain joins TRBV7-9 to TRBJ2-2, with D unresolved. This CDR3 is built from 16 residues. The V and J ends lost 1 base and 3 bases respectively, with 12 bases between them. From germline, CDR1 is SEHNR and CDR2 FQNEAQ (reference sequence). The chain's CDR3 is CASSLDDLVYTGELFF. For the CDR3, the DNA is TGTGCCAGCAGCTTAGACGACTTGGTCTACACCGGGGAGCTGTTTTTT.

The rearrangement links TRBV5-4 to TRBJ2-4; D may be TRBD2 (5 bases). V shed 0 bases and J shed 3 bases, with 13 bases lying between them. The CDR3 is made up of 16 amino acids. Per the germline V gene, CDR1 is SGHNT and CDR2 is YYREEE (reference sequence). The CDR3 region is CASSLGPGTDKNIQYF. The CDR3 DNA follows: TGTGCCAGCAGCTTGGGTCCGGGAACGGACAAAAACATTCAGTACTTC.

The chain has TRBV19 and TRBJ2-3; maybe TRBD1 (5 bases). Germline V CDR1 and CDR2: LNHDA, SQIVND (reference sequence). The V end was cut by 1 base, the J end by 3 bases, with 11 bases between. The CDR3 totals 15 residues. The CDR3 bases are TGTGCCAGTAGTATAGGGCTAAGACAGACAGATACGCAGTATTTT. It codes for CASSIGLRQTDTQYF.

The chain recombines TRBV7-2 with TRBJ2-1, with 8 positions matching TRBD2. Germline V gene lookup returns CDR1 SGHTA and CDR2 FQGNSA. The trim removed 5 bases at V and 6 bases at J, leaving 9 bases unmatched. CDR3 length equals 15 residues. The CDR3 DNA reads TGTGCCAGCAGCGCCGTGACGGGGGGGCTCAATGAGCAGTTCTTC. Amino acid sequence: CASSAVTGGLNEQFF.

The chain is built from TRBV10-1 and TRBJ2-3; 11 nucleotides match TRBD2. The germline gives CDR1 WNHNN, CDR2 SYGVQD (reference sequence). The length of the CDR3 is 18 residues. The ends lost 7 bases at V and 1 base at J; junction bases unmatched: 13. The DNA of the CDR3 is TGCGCCAGCAACAGTGGGCTAGCGGGGGGCACCGGCACAGATACGCAGTATTTT. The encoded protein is CASNSGLAGGTGTDTQYF.

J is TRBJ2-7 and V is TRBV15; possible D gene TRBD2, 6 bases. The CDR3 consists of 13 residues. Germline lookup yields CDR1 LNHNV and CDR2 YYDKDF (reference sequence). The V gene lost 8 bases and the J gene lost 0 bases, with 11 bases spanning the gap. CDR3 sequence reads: CATAAGSSYEQYV. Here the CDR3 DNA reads TGTGCCACCGCGGCGGGGAGCTCCTACGAGCAGTACGTC.

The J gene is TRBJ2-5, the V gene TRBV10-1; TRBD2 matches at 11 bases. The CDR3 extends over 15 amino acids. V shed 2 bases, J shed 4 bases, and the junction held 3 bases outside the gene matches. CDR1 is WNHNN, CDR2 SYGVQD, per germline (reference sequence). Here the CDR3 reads CASSEVAGGLETQYF. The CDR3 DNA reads TGCGCCAGCAGTGAGGTAGCGGGAGGGTTAGAGACCCAGTACTTC.

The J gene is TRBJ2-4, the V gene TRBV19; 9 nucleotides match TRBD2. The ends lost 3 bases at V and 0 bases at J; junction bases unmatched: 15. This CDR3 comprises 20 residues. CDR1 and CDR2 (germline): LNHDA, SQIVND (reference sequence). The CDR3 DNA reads TGTGCCAGTAGTATTTCCTCACAACTAGCGGGCCATATAGCCAAAAACATTCAGTACTTC. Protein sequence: CASSISSQLAGHIAKNIQYF. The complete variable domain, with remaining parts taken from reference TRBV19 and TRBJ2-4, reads DGGITQSPKYLFRKEGQNVTLSCEQNLNHDAMYWYRQDPGQGLRLIYYSQIVNDFQKGDIAEGYSVSREKKESFPLTVTSAQKNPTAFYLCASSISSQLAGHIAKNIQYFGAGTRLSVL.

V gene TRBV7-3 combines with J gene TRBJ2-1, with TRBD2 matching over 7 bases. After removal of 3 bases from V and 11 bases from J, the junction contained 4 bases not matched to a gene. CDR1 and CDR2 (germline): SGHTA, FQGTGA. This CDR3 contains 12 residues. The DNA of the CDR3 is TGTGCCAGCAGCTTTGGCGGGGGTAAGCAGTTCTTC. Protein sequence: CASSFGGGKQFF.

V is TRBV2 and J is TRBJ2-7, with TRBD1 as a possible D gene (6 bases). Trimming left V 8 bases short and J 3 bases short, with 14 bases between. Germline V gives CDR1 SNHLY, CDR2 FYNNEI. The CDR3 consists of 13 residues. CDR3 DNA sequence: TGTGCCAGCTTACAACAGGGAAGCTACGAGCAGTACTTC. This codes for CASLQQGSYEQYF. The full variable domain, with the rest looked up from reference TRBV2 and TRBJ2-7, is EPEVTQTPSHQVTQMGQEVILRCVPISNHLYFYWYRQILGQKVEFLVSFYNNEISEKSEIFDDQFSVERPDGSNFTLKIRSTKLEDSAMYFCASLQQGSYEQYFGPGTRLTVT.

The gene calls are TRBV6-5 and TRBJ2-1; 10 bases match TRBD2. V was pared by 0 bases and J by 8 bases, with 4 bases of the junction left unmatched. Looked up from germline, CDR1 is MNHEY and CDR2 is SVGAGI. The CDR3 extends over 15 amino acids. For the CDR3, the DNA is TGTGCCAGCAGTTACTCGGCTAGCGGGAGCTATGAGCAGTTCTTC. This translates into CASSYSASGSYEQFF.

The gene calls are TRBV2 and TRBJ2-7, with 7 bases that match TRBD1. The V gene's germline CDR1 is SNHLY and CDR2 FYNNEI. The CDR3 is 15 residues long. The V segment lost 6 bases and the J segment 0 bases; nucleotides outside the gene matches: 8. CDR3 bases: TGTGCCAGCAGCAAAGACAGGGTTAGCTCCTACGAGCAGTACTTC. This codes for CASSKDRVSSYEQYF.

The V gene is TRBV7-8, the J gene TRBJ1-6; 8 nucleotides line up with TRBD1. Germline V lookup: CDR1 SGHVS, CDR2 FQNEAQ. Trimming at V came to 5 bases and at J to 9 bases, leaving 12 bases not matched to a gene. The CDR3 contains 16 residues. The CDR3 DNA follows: TGTGCCAGCAGCCCCCAGAGACAGGGGATAGCTTCACCCCTCCACTTT. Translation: CASSPQRQGIASPLHF.

The CDR3 region is CASSGLVSSTGELFF. CDR3 sequence (DNA): TGTGCCAGCAGCGGCCTAGTTTCGTCCACCGGGGAGCTGTTTTTT. V and J are TRBV9 and TRBJ2-2, with D unclear. The CDR3 length is 15 residues. The ends were cut back, 3 bases at V and 4 bases at J, with 13 bases in the middle. Per the germline V gene, CDR1 is SGDLS and CDR2 is YYNGEE.

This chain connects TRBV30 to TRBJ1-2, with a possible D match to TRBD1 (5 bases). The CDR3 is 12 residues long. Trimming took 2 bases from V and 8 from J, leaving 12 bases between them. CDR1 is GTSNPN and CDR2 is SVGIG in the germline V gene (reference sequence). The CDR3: CAWSSTGYGYTF. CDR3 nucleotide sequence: TGTGCCTGGAGTTCCACAGGTTACGGCTACACCTTC.

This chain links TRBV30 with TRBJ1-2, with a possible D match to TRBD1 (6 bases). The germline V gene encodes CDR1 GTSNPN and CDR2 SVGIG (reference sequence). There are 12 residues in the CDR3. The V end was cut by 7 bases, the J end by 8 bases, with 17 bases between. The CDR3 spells CAYTQQGHGYTF. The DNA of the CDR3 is TGTGCCTACACCCAGCAGGGGCACGGCTACACCTTC.

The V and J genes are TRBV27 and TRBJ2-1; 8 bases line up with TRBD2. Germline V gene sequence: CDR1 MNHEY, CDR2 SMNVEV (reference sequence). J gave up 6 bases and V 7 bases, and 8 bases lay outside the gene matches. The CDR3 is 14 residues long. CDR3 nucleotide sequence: TGTGCCAGCACCTCAAGCGGGGGTTTCAATGAGCAGTTCTTC. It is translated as CASTSSGGFNEQFF.

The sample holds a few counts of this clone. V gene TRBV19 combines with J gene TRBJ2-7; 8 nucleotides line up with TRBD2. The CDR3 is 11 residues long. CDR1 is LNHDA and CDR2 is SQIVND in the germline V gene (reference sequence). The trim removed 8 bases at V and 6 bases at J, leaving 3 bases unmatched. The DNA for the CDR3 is TGTGCCAGTTCTAGCGGGCTCGAGCAGTACTTC. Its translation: CASSSGLEQYF. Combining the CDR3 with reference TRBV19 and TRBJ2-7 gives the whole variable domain DGGITQSPKYLFRKEGQNVTLSCEQNLNHDAMYWYRQDPGQGLRLIYYSQIVNDFQKGDIAEGYSVSREKKESFPLTVTSAQKNPTAFYLCASSSGLEQYFGPGTRLTVT.

The CDR3 coding sequence is TGTGCCAGCAGTCCAGTCCCCGCCTATGGCTACACCTTC. Encoded protein: CASSPVPAYGYTF. The chain joins TRBV7-9 to TRBJ1-2; D gene ambiguous. Trimming cost V 6 bases and J 4 bases, with 12 bases left between them. This CDR3 comprises 13 residues. From germline, CDR1 is SEHNR and CDR2 FQNEAQ (reference sequence).

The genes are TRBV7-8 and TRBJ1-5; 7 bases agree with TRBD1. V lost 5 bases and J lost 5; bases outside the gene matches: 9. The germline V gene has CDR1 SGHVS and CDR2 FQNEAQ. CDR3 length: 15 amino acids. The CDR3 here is CASSPTGDSYQPQHF. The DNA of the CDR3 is TGTGCCAGCAGCCCTACAGGGGATTCCTATCAGCCCCAGCATTTT. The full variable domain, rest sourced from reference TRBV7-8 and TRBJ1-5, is GAGVSQSPRYKVAKRGQDVALRCDPISGHVSLFWYQQALGQGPEFLTYFQNEAQLDKSGLPSDRFFAERPEGSVSTLKIQRTQQEDSAVYLCASSPTGDSYQPQHFGDGTRLSIL.

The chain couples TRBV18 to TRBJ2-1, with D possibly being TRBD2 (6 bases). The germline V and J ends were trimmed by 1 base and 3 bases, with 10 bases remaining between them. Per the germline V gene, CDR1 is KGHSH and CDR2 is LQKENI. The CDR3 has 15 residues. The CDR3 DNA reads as TGTGCCAGCTCACCACAGGACGGGAGCTACAATGAGCAGTTCTTC. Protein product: CASSPQDGSYNEQFF.

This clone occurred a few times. CDR3 loop: CASSLGSDGEAFF. The CDR3 coding sequence is TGTGCCAGCAGCTTAGGTTCAGATGGTGAAGCTTTCTTT. This chain joins TRBV7-6 and TRBJ1-1; D not certain. V was trimmed by 1 base and J by 7 bases, leaving 10 bases between them. CDR1 is SGHVS, CDR2 FNYEAQ, per germline. The CDR3 is made up of 13 amino acids. Full variable domain (remainder filled in from reference TRBV7-6 and TRBJ1-1): GAGVSQSPRYKVTKRGQDVALRCDPISGHVSLYWYRQALGQGPEFLTYFNYEAQQDKSGLPNDRFSAERPEGSISTLTIQRTEQRDSAMYRCASSLGSDGEAFFGQGTRLTVV.